This T cell receptor (beta chain) was documented in a study of T-cell reconstitution after alpha-beta-depleted transplantation in children. This clonotype was detected only a few times. Its specificity is unknown. Library preparation (for TCRbeta) was performed with unique molecular identifiers. TCRdb processed the PCR reads anew with MiXCR; each CDR3 protein has one entry. Of around 490,000 distinct CDR3 sequences detected, 9.5% to 12% appear once; the ten largest clones hold around 13%. Study conclusions and caveats: Reports say that about two months after transplant, the alpha-beta T cells came out of several hundred graft clones that had expanded.

The TCR comes from a female patient aged 2-10 years who had a stem cell transplant for aplastic anemia, so the T cells may come from the graft donor. This specimen consisted of PBMCs, mostly from graft donor cells, obtained 180 days after TCRalphabeta/CD19-depleted stem cell transplant.

The CDR3 protein is CATIREGLWLAGGNEQFF. The CDR3 nucleotides are TGTGCCACCATCAGAGAGGGGTTGTGGCTAGCGGGAGGCAATGAGCAGTTCTTC. The rearrangement joins TRBV10-3 to TRBJ2-1; 11 positions agree with TRBD2. Trimming cost V 10 bases and J 6 bases; bases outside gene matches: 20. The CDR3 is made up of 18 amino acids. CDR1 is ENHRY and CDR2 is SYGVKD in the germline V gene.